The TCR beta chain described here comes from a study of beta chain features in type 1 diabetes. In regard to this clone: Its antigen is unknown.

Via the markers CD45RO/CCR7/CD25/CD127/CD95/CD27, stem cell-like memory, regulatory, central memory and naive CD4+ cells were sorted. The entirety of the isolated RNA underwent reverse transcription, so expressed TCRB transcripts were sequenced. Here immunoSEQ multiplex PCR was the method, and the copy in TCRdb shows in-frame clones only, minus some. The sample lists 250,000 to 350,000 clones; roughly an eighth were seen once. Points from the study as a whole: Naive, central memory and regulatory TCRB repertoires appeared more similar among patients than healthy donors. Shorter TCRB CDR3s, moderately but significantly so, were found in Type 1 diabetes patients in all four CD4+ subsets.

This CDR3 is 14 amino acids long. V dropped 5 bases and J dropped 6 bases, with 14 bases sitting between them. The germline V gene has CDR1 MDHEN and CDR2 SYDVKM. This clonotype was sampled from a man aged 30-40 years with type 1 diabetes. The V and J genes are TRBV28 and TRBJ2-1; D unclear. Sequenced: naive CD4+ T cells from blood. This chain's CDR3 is CASSPHLGRNEQFF. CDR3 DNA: TGTGCCAGCAGTCCCCATTTGGGCCGCAATGAGCAGTTCTTC.